This paragraph covers one T cell receptor beta chain sequence. This entry belongs to a study of control samples from healthy donors and cancer patients. Sequencing used immunoSEQ multiplex PCR; TCRdb keeps in-frame clones, though not all of them. The sample has approximately 140,000 clones; roughly 92% are singletons. This receptor was identified in a young man in good health. Sequencing was done on a sample of blood.

This CDR3 reads CASSPTQRQPNEKLFF. The CDR3 DNA follows: TGTGCCAGCTCACCGACCCAGAGACAGCCTAATGAAAAACTGTTTTTT. The genes are TRBV18 and TRBJ1-4, with D perhaps matching TRBD1 (5 bases). The CDR3 is 16 residues long. The germline V gene has CDR1 KGHSH and CDR2 LQKENI. Trimming left V 3 bases short and J 3 bases short, with 14 bases between.